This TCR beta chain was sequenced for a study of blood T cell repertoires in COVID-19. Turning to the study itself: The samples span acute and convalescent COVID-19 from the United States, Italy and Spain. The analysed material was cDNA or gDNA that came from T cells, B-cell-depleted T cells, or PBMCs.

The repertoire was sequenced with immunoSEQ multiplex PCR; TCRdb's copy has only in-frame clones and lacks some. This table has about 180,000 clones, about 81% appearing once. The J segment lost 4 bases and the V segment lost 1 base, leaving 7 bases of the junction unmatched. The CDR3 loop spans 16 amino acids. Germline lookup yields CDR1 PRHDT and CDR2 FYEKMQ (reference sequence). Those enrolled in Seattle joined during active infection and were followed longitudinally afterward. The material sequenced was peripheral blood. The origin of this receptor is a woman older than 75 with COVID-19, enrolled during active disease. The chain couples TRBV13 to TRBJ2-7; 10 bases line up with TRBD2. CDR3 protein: CASSLEGASGRYEQYF. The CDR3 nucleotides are TGTGCCAGCAGCTTAGAGGGGGCTAGCGGGAGATACGAGCAGTACTTC. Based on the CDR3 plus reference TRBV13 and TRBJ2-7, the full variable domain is AAGVIQSPRHLIKEKRETATLKCYPIPRHDTVYWYQQGPGQDPQFLISFYEKMQSDKGSIPDRFSAQQFSDYHSELNMSSLELGDSALYFCASSLEGASGRYEQYFGPGTRLTVT.